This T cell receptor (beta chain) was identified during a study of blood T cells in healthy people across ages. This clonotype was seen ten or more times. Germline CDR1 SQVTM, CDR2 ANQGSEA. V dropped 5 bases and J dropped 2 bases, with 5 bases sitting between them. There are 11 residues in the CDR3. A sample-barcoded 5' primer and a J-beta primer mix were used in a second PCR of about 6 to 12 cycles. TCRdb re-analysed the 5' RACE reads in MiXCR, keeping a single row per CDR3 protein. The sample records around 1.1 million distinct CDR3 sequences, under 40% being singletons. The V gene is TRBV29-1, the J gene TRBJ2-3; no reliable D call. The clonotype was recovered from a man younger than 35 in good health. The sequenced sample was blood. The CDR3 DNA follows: TGCAGCGTTCTCAACACAGATACGCAGTATTTT. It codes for CSVLNTDTQYF.